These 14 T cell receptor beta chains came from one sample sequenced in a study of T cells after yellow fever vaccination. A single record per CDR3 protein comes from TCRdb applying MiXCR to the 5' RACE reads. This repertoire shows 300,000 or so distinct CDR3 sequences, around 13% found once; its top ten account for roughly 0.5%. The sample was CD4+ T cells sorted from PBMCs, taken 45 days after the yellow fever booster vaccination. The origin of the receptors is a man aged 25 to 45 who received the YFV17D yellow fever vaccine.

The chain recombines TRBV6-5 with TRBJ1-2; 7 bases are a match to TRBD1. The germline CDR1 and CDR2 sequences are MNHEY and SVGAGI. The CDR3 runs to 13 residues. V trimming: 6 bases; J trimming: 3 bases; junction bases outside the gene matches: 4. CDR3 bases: TGTGCCAGCAGGTGGACAGGAGACTATGGCTACACCTTC. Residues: CASRWTGDYGYTF.

The CDR3 region is CASRSGVNSYEQYF. DNA for the CDR3: TGTGCCAGCAGAAGCGGAGTGAACTCCTACGAGCAGTACTTC. This sequence joins TRBV27 and TRBJ2-7; TRBD2 is a possible D gene (5 bases). Trimming cost V 6 bases and J 0 bases, with 12 bases left between them. The CDR3 spans 14 residues. Germline CDR1 reads MNHEY; CDR2 reads SMNVEV (reference sequence).

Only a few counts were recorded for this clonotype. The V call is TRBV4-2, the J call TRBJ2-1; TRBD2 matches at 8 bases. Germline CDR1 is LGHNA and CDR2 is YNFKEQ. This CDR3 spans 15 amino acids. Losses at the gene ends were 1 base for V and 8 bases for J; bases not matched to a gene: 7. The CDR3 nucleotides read TGTGCCAGCAGCCAAGTACTAGCGGACGTCGATGAGCAGTTCTTC. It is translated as CASSQVLADVDEQFF.

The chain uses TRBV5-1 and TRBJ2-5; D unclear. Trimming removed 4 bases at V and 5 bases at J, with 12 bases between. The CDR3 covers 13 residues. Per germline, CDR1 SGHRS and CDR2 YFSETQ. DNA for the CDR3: TGCGCCAGCAGCCTAACTCGGCGGGAGACCCAGTACTTC. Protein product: CASSLTRRETQYF.

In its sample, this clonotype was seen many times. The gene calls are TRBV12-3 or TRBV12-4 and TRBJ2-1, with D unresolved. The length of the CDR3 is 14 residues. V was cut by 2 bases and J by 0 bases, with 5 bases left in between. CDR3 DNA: TGTGCCAGCAGTTTAAGGAGCTCCTACAATGAGCAGTTCTTC. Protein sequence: CASSLRSSYNEQFF.

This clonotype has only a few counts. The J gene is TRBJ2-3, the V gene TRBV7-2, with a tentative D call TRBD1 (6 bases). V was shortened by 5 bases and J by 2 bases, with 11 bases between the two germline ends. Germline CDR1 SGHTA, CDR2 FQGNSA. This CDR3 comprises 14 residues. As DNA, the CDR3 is TGTGCCAGCAGCCCAAGACAGGACACAGATACGCAGTATTTT. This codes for CASSPRQDTDTQYF.

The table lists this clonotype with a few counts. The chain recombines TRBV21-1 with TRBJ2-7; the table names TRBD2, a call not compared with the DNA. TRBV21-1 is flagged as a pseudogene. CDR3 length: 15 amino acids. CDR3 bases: TGTGCCAGCAGCCTCTTGACAGCGTGGACCTACGAGCAGTACTTC. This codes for CASSLLTAWTYEQYF.

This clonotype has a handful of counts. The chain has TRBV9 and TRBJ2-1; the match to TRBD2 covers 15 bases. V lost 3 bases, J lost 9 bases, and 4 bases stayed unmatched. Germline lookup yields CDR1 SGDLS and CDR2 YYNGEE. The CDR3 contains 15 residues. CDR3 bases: TGTGCCAGCAGCGCGGGACTAGCGGGAGGCGGTGAGCAGTTCTTC. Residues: CASSAGLAGGGEQFF.

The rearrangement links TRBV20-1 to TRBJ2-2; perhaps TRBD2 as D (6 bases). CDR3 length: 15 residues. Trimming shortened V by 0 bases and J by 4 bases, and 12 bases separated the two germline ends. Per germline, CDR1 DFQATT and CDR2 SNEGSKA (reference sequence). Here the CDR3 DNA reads TGCAGTGCTAGAGACGGGACTCGGGTCACCGGGGAGCTGTTTTTT. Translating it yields CSARDGTRVTGELFF.

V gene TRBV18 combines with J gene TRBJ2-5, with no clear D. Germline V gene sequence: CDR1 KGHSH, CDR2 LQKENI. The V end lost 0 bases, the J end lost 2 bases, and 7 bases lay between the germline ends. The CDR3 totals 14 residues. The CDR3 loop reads CASSPPVQQETQYF. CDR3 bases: TGTGCCAGCTCACCACCGGTACAGCAAGAGACCCAGTACTTC. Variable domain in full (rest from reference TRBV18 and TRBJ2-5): NAGVMQNPRHLVRRRGQEARLRCSPMKGHSHVYWYRQLPEEGLKFMVYLQKENIIDESGMPKERFSAEFPKEGPSILRIQQVVRGDSAAYFCASSPPVQQETQYFGPGTRLLVL.

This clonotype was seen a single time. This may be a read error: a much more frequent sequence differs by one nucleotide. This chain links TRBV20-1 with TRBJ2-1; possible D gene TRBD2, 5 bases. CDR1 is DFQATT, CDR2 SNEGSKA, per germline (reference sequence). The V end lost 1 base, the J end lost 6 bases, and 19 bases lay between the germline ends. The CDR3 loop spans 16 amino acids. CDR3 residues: CSARVTLEAPINEQFF. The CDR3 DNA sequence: TGCAGTGCTAGAGTAACGCTGGAGGCCCCCATCAATGAGCAGTTCTTC.

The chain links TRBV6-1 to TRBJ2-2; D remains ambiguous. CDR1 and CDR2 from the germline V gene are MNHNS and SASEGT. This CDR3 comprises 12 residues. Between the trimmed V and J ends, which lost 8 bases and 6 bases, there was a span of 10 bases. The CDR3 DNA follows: TGTGCCAGCCAAACCATGGCCGGGGAGCTGTTTTTT. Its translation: CASQTMAGELFF.

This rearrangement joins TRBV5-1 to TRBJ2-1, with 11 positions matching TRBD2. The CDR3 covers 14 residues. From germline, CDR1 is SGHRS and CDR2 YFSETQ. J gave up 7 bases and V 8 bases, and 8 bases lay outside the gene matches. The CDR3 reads CASQLAGVGNEQFF. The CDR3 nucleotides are TGCGCCAGTCAACTAGCGGGAGTGGGGAATGAGCAGTTCTTC.

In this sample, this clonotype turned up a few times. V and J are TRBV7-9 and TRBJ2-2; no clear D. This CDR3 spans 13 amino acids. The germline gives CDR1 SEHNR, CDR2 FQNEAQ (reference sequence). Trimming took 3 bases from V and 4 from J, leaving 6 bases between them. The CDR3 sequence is CASSFGRTGELFF. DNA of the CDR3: TGTGCCAGCAGCTTTGGGCGCACCGGGGAGCTGTTTTTT. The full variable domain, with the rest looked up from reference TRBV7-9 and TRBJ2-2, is DTGVSQNPRHKITKRGQNVTFRCDPISEHNRLYWYRQTLGQGPEFLTYFQNEAQLEKSRLLSDRFSAERPKGSFSTLEIQRTEQGDSAMYLCASSFGRTGELFFGEGSRLTVL.